Presented here are 4 T cell receptor beta chains from one specimen sequenced in a study of cytomegalovirus exposure and HLA in healthy donors. Amplification used 60 Vbeta primers and 13 Jbeta primers. TCRdb keeps only in-frame clones here, not all; method: immunoSEQ multiplex PCR. Seen here are around 160,000 clones, 80% to 85% observed once, and the top ten hold more than 7%. Specimen: PBMCs. The receptors come from a male donor in good health and CMV-seropositive.

This chain links TRBV7-9 with TRBJ2-7; 9 positions agree with TRBD1. The CDR3 is 14 residues long. The ends lost 4 bases at V and 5 bases at J; junction bases unmatched: 6. Germline values: CDR1 SEHNR, CDR2 FQNEAQ (reference sequence). CDR3 amino acids: CASSSRDRVNEQYF. The CDR3, as DNA: TGTGCCAGCAGCTCTCGGGACAGGGTTAACGAGCAGTACTTC.

The genes are TRBV28 and TRBJ1-1; no clear D gene. CDR3 length equals 14 residues. V was shortened by 6 bases and J by 7 bases, with 18 bases between the two germline ends. The V gene's germline CDR1 is MDHEN and CDR2 SYDVKM. The CDR3 spells CASRPPSKSGEAFF. The CDR3 DNA is TGTGCCAGCAGACCCCCATCCAAATCGGGTGAAGCTTTCTTT.

For the CDR3, the DNA is TGTGCCAGCAGGGGGGGGAGAGGGGGGCTGAACACTGAAGCTTTCTTT. This sequence encodes CASRGGRGGLNTEAFF. This chain joins TRBV6-6 and TRBJ1-1; possible D gene TRBD1, 6 bases. From germline, CDR1 is MNHNY and CDR2 SVGAGI (reference sequence). The CDR3 is 16 amino acids. The V end lost 6 bases, the J end lost 0 bases, and 17 bases lay between the germline ends.

This rearrangement joins TRBV7-9 to TRBJ1-4, with 8 bases fitting TRBD1. Trimming cost V 5 bases and J 8 bases; bases outside gene matches: 7. CDR1 SEHNR and CDR2 FQNEAQ come from the germline V gene (reference sequence). This CDR3 region has 14 residues. The CDR3 sequence: CASSRGQGGEKLFF. CDR3 sequence (DNA): TGTGCCAGCAGCCGTGGACAGGGTGGCGAAAAACTGTTTTTT.